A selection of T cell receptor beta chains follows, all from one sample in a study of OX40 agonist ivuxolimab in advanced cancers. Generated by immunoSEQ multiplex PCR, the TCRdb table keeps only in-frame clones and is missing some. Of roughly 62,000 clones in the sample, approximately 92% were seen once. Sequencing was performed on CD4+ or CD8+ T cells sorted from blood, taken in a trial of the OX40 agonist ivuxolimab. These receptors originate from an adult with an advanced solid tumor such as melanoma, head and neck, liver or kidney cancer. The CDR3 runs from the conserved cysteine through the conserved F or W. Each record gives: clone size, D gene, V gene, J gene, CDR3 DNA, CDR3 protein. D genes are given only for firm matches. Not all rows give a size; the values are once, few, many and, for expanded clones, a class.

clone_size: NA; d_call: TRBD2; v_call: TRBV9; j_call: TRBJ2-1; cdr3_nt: TGTGCCAGCAGCGTAGCCGGGCGGGGGGGCACCAATGAGCAGTTCTTC; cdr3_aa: CASSVAGRGGTNEQFF
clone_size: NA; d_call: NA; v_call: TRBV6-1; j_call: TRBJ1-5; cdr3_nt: TGTGCCAGCAGTGACAGGAACAATCAGCCCCAGCATTTT; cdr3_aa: CASSDRNNQPQHF
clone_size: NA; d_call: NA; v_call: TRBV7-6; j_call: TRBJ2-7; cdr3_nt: TGTGCCAGCAGCCCCCTCCGTGGGGAGCAGTACTTC; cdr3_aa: CASSPLRGEQYF
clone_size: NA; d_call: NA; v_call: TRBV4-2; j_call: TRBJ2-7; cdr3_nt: TGTGCCAGCAGCCAAGGTCCTAGCCCCTACGAGCAGTACTTC; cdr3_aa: CASSQGPSPYEQYF
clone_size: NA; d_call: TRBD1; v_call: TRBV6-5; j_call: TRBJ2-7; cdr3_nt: TGTGCCAGTATGGACAGGGGGCTCAACGAGCAGTACTTC; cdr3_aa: CASMDRGLNEQYF
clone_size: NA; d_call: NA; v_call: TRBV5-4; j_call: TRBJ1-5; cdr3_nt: TGTGCCAGCAGCTCACGGGGGGATCCAATTCAGCCCCAGCATTTT; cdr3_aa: CASSSRGDPIQPQHF
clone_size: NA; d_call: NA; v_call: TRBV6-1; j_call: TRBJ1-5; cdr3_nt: TGTGCCAGCAGTGAAGCGTGGCTTAGCAATCAGCCCCAGCATTTT; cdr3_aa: CASSEAWLSNQPQHF
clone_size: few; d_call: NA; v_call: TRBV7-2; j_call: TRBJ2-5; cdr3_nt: TGTGCCAGCAGCTCGTGGGACGCGGGGTTGGAGACCCAGTACTTC; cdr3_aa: CASSSWDAGLETQYF
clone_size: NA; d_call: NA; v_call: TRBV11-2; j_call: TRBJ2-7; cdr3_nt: TGTGCCAGCAGCTTAGAGGACAGAGGCTACGAGCAGTACTTC; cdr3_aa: CASSLEDRGYEQYF
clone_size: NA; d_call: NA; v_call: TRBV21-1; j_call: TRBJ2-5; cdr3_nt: TGTGCCAGCAGGGGAGGGACAGGGTTGGAGACCCAGTACTTC; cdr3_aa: CASRGGTGLETQYF
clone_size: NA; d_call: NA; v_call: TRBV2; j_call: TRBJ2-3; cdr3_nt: TGTGCCAGCAGCCCGGAGGGGTGGAATACGCAGTATTTT; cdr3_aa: CASSPEGWNTQYF
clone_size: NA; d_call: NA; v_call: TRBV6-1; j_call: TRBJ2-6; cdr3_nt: TGTGCCAGCAGTGACCCTCTAACAGGGCTGGGGGCCAACGTCCTGACTTTC; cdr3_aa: CASSDPLTGLGANVLTF
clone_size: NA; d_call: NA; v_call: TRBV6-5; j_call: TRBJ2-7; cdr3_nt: TGTGCCAGCAGTGATTACTACGAGCAGTACTTC; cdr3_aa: CASSDYYEQYF
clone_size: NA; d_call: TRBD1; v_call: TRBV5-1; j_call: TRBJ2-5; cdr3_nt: TGCGCCAGCAGCTTCGGACAGGGGGCTGAGACCCAGTACTTC; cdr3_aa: CASSFGQGAETQYF
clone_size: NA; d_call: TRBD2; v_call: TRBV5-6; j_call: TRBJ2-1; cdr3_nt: TGTGCCAGCAGCTTGATTACTAGCGGGGGGGTAGACAATGAGCAGTTCTTC; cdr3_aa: CASSLITSGGVDNEQFF
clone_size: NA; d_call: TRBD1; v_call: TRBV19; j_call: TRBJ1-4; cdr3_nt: TGTGCCAGTAGGAAGGGACAGCGGAGTGAAAAACTGTTTTTT; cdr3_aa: CASRKGQRSEKLFF
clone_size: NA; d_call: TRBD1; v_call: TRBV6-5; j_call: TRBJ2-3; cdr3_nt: TGTGCCAGCGGGACAGCAATAGATACGCAGTATTTT; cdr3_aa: CASGTAIDTQYF
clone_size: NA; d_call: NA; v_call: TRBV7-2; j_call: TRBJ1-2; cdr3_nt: TGTGCCAGCAGCTTTCTCTTAGAGACCGGGACATACACCTTC; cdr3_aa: CASSFLLETGTYTF
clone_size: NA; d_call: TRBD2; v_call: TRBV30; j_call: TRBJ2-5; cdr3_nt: TGTGCCTGGATGCGGACTAGTTTTCTCCGAGAGACCCAGTACTTC; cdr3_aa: CAWMRTSFLRETQYF
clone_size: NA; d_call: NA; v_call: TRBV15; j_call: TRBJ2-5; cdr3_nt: TGTGCCACCAGCAAGGGACTCCCCAGGGAGACCCAGTACTTC; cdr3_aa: CATSKGLPRETQYF
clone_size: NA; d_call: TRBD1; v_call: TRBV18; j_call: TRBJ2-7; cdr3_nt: TGTGCCAGCTCCCTAGACAGGGCCTACGAGCAGTACTTC; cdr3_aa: CASSLDRAYEQYF
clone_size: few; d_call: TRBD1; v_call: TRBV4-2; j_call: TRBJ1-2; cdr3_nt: TGTGCCAGCAGCCCTTCCTCCGGGACAGCAAACTATGGCTACACCTTC; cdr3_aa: CASSPSSGTANYGYTF
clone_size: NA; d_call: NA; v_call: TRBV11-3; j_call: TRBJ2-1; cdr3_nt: TGTGCCAGCAGCTTAGGGGCCAGCGCGAGCGGATCTGAGCAGTTCTTC; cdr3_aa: CASSLGASASGSEQFF
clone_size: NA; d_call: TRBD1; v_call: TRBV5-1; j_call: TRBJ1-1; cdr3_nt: TGCGCCAGCAGCTTGGAACCAGGGGGTATAAACACTGAAGCTTTCTTT; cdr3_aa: CASSLEPGGINTEAFF
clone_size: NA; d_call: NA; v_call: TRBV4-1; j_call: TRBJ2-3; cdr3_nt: TGCGCCAGCAGCCAAGATGGTGGGGCATCGGGCACAGATACGCAGTATTTT; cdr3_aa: CASSQDGGASGTDTQYF
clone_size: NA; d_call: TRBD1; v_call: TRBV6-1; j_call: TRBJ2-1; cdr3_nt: TGTGCCAGCACCTACTTAGGACAGGAACTTCAGTTCTTC; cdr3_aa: CASTYLGQELQFF
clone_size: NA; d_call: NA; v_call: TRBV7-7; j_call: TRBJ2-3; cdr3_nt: TGTGCTAGCAGCCCCGGGTTAATAGATACGCAGTATTTT; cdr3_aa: CASSPGLIDTQYF
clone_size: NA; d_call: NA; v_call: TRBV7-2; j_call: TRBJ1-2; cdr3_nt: TGTGCCAGCAGCCCTACCGGGGGCTATGGCTACACCTTC; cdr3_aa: CASSPTGGYGYTF
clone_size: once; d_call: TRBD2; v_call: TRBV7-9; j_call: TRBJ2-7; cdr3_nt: TGTGCCAGCAGCGAGGGACTAGCTCACGAGCAGTACTTC; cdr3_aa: CASSEGLAHEQYF
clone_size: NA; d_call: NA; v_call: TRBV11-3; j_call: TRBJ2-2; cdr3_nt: TGTGCCAGCAGCTTAGTCAGGGGATCCACCGGGGAGCTGTTTTTT; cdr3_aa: CASSLVRGSTGELFF
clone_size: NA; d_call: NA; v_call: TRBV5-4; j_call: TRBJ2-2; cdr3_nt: TGTGCCAGCAGCTCCACATCCGGGGAGCTGTTTTTT; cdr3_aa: CASSSTSGELFF
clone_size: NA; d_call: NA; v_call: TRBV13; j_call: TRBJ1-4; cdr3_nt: TGTGCCAGCAGCTTACGGCTTAAAGAAGAAAAACTGTTTTTT; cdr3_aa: CASSLRLKEEKLFF
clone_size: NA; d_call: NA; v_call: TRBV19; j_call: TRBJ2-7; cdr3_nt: TGTGCCAGTAGTATAGTCCCGGACAGCCACGAGCAGTACTTC; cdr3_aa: CASSIVPDSHEQYF
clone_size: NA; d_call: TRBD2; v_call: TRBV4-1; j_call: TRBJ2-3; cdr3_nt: TGCGCCAGCAGCCTGACTAGCGGGTCTAGCACAGATACGCAGTATTTT; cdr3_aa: CASSLTSGSSTDTQYF
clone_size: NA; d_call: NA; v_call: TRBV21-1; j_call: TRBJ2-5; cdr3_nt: TGTGCCAGCAGCCACGGGGACGGTCAGACTCCCCAGTACTTC; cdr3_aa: CASSHGDGQTPQYF
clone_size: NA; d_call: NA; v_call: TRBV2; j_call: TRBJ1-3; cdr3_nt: TGTGCCAGCAGTGACACAGGGCTCTCTGGAAACACCATATATTTT; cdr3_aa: CASSDTGLSGNTIYF
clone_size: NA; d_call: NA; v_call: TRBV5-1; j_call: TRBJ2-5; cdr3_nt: TGCGCCAGCAACGACCCTGGGGAGACCCAGTACTTC; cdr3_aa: CASNDPGETQYF
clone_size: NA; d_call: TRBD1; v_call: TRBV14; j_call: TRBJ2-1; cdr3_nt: TGTGCCAGCAGCGCTGACAGGGGGTCCTACAATGAGCAGTTCTTC; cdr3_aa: CASSADRGSYNEQFF
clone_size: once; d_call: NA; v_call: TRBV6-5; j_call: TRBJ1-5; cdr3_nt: TGTGCCAGCAGTCCGGACGGTAGCAATCAGCCCCAGCATTTT; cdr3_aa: CASSPDGSNQPQHF
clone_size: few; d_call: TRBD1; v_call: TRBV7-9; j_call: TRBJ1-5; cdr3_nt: TGTGCCAGCAGCCTCGGACAGGGGTGGAATCAGCCCCAGCATTTT; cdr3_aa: CASSLGQGWNQPQHF
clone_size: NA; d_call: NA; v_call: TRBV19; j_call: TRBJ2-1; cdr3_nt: TGTGCCACTTCACCTAACCATGTCTCCTACAATGAGCAGTTCTTC; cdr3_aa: CATSPNHVSYNEQFF